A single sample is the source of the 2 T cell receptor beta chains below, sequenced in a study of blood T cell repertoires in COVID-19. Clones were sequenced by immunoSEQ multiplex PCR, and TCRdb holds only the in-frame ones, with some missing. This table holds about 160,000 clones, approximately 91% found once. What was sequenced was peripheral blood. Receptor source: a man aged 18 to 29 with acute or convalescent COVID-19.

The CDR3 loop is CASRTRGGLAEAFF. CDR3 bases: TGTGCCAGCAGAACCCGGGGGGGGTTGGCTGAAGCTTTCTTT. The gene calls are TRBV6-5 and TRBJ1-1, with D perhaps TRBD1 (5 bases). This CDR3 has 14 residues. V lost 6 bases and J lost 6, with 17 bases in between. Per the germline V gene, CDR1 is MNHEY and CDR2 is SVGAGI.

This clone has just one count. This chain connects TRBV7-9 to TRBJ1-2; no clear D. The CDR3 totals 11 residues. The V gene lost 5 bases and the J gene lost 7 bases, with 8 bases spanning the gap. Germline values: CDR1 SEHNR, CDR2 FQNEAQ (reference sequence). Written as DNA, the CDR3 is TGTGCCAGCAGCCTCCAAGCTGGCTACACCTTC. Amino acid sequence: CASSLQAGYTF.